A single sample gave rise to the 3 T cell receptor beta chains below, sequenced in a study of early T cells in non-severe SARS-CoV-2 infection. A single record per CDR3 protein comes from TCRdb applying MiXCR to the 5' RACE reads. Of 90,000 to 130,000 distinct CDR3 sequences listed, 12% are singletons. Sequencing was done on a sample of whole blood. These receptor sequences come from an adult who was a healthcare worker with PCR-confirmed SARS-CoV-2 infection or an uninfected control (not recorded which).

The sample holds many counts of this clonotype. This rearrangement joins TRBV12-3 or TRBV12-4 to TRBJ1-2; 7 bases agree with TRBD1. V shed 6 bases and J 1 base; nucleotides not matched to a gene: 2. The CDR3 spans 13 residues. The CDR3 spells CASSTGDNYGYTF. CDR3 in DNA: TGTGCCAGCAGCACAGGGGATAACTATGGCTACACCTTC.

This chain joins TRBV24-1 and TRBJ2-3; 9 bases match TRBD1. Unmatched junction bases numbered 2, after V lost 4 bases and J lost 4 bases. The CDR3 is made up of 14 amino acids. CDR1 is KGHDR and CDR2 is SFDVKD in the germline V gene. As DNA, the CDR3 is TGTGCCACCAGTGAGAGGACAGGGGCAGATACGCAGTATTTT. It encodes CATSERTGADTQYF.

The gene calls are TRBV7-9 and TRBJ2-7; TRBD2 is a possible D gene (6 bases). CDR1 SEHNR and CDR2 FQNEAQ come from the germline V gene (reference sequence). Trimming pared 5 bases from V and 5 bases from J, leaving 13 bases between. The CDR3 is made up of 13 amino acids. CDR3 sequence: CASSLGTPDEQYF. Here the CDR3 DNA reads TGTGCCAGCAGCCTCGGGACTCCCGACGAGCAGTACTTC.